This entry describes one T cell receptor beta chain. Its antigen is as yet unknown. This record comes from a study of a mutant IDH1 vaccine in newly diagnosed glioma. Study-wide background: Patients received eight vaccinations in weeks 1, 3, 5, 7, 11, 15, 19, 23. General study points: Any relationship between pseudoprogression and changes in top peripheral T cell clonotypes seemed absent.

Germline values: CDR1 SGHAT, CDR2 FQNNGV. V was shortened by 1 base and J by 5 bases, with 18 bases between the two germline ends. This CDR3 has 16 amino acids. The assay was immunoSEQ multiplex PCR, and TCRdb's table has in-frame clones only and misses some. The data show approximately 44,000 clones, with approximately 84% seen just once and around 2.5% held by the top ten. Regarding time point: week 23, last vaccination. Vaccination comprised doses that each held 300 ug of mutant IDH1 20-mer peptide, plus topical imiquimod. The sequence was collected from a woman under 30 with glioma. Some clones in this sample may be carry-over from other donors' samples. Material: PBMCs, obtained from a glioma patient whose treatment included an IDH1 peptide vaccine. V and J are TRBV11-2 and TRBJ2-7, with D possibly called TRBD1 or TRBD2 (6 bases each). The DNA of the CDR3 is TGTGCCAGCAGCTTAGGCACGTGGGGGGCTGGAGACGAGCAGTACTTC. This sequence encodes CASSLGTWGAGDEQYF.